This paragraph reports one T cell receptor beta chain. At one boundary the junction diverges from the germline segment, which might be a read error. Until they underwent thyroid surgery, no patient had received any treatment. The CDR3 is 17 residues long. CDR1 LGHNA and CDR2 YSLEER come from the germline V gene. These data are taken from a study of metastatic and nonmetastatic thyroid tumors. Using MiXCR, TCRdb re-called clones from the PCR reads. The sample shows approximately 30,000 clones, 20% to 30% of them seen only once. The specimen sequenced was blood. This receptor was obtained from a female donor with papillary thyroid cancer or a benign thyroid nodule (not recorded which). Some clones in this sample may be carry-over from other donors' samples. This chain links TRBV4-3 with TRBJ2-4; TRBD2 agrees at 7 bases. The CDR3 is CARSQYLGGVAKNIQYF. As DNA, the CDR3 is TGCGCCAGAAGCCAATATTTGGGGGGGGTAGCCAAAAACATTCAGTACTTC.